This TCR beta chain derives from a study of blood T cell repertoires in COVID-19. The protocol was immunoSEQ multiplex PCR, while the TCRdb copy is restricted to in-frame clones and leaves out a portion. The data show some 80,000 clones, over 70% seen once. The CDR3 is made up of 14 amino acids. Germline V gene sequence: CDR1 SGHAT, CDR2 FQNNGV. V was cut by 1 base and J by 4 bases, with 10 bases left in between. This sequence was found in a human donor in a cohort sampled during active COVID-19. This rearrangement joins TRBV11-2 to TRBJ1-1; D ambiguous. Sequenced input: peripheral blood. The CDR3 DNA follows: TGTGCCAGCAGCTTAGGGCCCCCGGGCACTGAAGCTTTCTTT. Protein: CASSLGPPGTEAFF. Using reference TRBV11-2 and TRBJ1-1 for the parts outside the CDR3, the full variable domain is EAGVAQSPRYKIIEKRQSVAFWCNPISGHATLYWYQQILGQGPKLLIQFQNNGVVDDSQLPKDRFSAERLKGVDSTLKIQPAKLEDSAVYLCASSLGPPGTEAFFGQGTRLTVV.